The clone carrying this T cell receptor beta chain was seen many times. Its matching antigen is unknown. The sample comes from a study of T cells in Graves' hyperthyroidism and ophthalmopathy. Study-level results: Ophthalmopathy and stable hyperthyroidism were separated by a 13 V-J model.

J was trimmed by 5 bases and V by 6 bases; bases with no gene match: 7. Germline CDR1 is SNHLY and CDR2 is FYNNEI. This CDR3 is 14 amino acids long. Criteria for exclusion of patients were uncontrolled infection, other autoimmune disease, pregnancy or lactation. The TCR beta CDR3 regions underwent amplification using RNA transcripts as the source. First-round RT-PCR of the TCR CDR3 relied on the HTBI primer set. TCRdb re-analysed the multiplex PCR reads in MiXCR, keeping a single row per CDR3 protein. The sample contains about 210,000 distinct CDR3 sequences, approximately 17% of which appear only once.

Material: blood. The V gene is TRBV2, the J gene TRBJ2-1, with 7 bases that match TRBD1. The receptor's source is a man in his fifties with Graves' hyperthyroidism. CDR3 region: CASRKQGMHNEQFF. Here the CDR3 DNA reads TGTGCCAGCAGGAAACAGGGGATGCACAATGAGCAGTTCTTC.